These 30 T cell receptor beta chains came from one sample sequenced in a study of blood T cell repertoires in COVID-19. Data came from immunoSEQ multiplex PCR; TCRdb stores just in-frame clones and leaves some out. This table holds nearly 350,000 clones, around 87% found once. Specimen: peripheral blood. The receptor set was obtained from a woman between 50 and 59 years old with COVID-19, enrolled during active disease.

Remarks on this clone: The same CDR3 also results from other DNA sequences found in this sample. The DNA for the CDR3 is TGTGCCAGCAGTTTATTGGGGGGGACTGAAGCTTTCTTT. It codes for CASSLLGGTEAFF. The chain joins TRBV27 to TRBJ1-1; tentatively, D is TRBD1 (5 bases). With 1 base removed from V and 5 bases from J, the gap between germline ends came to 8 bases. The CDR3 is 13 amino acids. From germline, CDR1 is MNHEY and CDR2 SMNVEV (reference sequence).

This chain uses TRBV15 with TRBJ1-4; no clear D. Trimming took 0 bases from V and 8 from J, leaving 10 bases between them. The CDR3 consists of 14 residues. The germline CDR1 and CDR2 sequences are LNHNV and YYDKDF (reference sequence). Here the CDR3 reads CATSRDLIGEKLFF. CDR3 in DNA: TGTGCCACCAGCAGAGATCTTATCGGGGAAAAACTGTTTTTT. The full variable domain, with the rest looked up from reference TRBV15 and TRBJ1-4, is DAMVIQNPRYQVTQFGKPVTLSCSQTLNHNVMYWYQQKSSQAPKLLFHYYDKDFNNEADTPDNFQSRRPNTSFCFLDIRSPGLGDTAMYLCATSRDLIGEKLFFGSGTQLSVL.

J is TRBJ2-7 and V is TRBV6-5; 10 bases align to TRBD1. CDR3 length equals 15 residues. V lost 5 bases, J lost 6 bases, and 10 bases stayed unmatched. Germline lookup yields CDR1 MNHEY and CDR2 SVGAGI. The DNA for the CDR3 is TGTGCCAGCAGTCGACAGGGGGCCACCCCCGTCGAGCAGTACTTC. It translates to CASSRQGATPVEQYF.

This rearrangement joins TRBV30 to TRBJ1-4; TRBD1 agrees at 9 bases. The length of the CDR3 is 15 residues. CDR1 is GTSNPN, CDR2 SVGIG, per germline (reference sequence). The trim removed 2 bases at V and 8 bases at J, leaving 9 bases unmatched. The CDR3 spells CAWSPRGQGHEKLFF. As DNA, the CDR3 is TGTGCCTGGAGTCCACGAGGACAGGGGCACGAAAAACTGTTTTTT. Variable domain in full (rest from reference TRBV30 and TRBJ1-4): SQTIHQWPATLVQPVGSPLSLECTVEGTSNPNLYWYRQAAGRGLQLLFYSVGIGQISSEVPQNLSASRPQDRQFILSSKKLLLSDSGFYLCAWSPRGQGHEKLFFGSGTQLSVL.

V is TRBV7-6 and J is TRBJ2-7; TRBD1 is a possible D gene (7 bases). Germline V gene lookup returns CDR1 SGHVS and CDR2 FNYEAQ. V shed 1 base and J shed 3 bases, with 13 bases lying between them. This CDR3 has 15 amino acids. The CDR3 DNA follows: TGTGCCAGCAGCTTAGATGCAGGGGGAGGCTACGAGCAGTACTTC. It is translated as CASSLDAGGGYEQYF.

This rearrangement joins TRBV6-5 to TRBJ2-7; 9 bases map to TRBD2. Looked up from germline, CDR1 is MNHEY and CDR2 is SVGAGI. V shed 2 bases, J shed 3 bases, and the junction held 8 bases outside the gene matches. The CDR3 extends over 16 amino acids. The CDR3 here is CASSYEGTSRVYEQYF. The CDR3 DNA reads TGTGCCAGCAGTTACGAGGGGACTAGCAGGGTCTACGAGCAGTACTTC.

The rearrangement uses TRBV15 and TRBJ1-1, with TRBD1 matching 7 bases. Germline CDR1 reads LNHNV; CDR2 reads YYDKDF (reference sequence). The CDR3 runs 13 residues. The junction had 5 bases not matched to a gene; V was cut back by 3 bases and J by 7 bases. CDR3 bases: TGTGCCACCAGCAGTGTAGACAGGGTTGAAGCTTTCTTT. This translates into CATSSVDRVEAFF.

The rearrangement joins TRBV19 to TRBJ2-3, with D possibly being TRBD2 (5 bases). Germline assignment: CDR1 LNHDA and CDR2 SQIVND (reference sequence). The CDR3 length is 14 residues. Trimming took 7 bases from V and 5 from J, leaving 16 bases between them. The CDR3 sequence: CASTPLGRVDTQYF. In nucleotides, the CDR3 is TGTGCCAGTACCCCCCTCGGGCGGGTAGATACGCAGTATTTT.

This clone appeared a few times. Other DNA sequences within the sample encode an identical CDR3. CDR3: CASSLTGYEQYF. CDR3 sequence (DNA): TGCGCCAGCAGCTTGACAGGGTACGAGCAGTACTTC. The V call is TRBV5-1, the J call TRBJ2-7; D is possibly TRBD1 (6 bases). Per germline, CDR1 SGHRS and CDR2 YFSETQ. The V gene lost 1 base and the J gene lost 4 bases, with 6 bases spanning the gap. This CDR3 has 12 amino acids. The full variable domain, rest sourced from reference TRBV5-1 and TRBJ2-7, is KAGVTQTPRYLIKTRGQQVTLSCSPISGHRSVSWYQQTPGQGLQFLFEYFSETQRNKGNFPGRFSGRQFSNSRSEMNVSTLELGDSALYLCASSLTGYEQYFGPGTRLTVT.

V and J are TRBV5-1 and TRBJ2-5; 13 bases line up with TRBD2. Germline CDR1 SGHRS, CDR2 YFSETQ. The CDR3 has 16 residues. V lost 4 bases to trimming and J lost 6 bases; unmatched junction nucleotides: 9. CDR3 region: CASSPRLAGGLKTQYF. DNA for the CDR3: TGCGCCAGCAGCCCCCGACTAGCGGGAGGATTGAAGACCCAGTACTTC.

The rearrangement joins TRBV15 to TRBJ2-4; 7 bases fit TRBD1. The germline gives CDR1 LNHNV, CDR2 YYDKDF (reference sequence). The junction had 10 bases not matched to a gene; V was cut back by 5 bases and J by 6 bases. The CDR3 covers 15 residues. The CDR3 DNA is TGTGCCACCAGCCCCCGAGGGACAGCTTTAAACATTCAGTACTTC. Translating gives CATSPRGTALNIQYF.

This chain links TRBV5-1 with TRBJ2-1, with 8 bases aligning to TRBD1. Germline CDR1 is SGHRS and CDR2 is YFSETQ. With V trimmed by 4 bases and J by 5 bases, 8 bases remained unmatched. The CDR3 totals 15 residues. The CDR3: CASSQRTGSDNEQFF. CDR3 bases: TGCGCCAGCAGCCAGCGGACAGGGTCGGACAATGAGCAGTTCTTC.

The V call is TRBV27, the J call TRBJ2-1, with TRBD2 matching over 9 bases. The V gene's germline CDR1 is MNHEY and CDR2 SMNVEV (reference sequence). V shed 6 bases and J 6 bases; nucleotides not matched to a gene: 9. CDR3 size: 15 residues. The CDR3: CASRGLAGVGNEQFF. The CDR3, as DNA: TGTGCCAGCAGGGGATTAGCGGGAGTAGGCAATGAGCAGTTCTTC.

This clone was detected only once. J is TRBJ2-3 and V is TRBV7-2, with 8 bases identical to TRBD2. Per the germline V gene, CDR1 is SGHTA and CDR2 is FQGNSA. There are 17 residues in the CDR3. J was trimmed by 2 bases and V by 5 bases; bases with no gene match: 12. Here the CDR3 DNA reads TGTGCCAGCAGCATACAAGCGGGAGCCCTTTACACAGATACGCAGTATTTT. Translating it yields CASSIQAGALYTDTQYF.

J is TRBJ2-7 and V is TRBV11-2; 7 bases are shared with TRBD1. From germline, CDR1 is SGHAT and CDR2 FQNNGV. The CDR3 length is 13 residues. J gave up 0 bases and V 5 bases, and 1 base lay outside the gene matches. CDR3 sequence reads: CASSDRVSYEQYF. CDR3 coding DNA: TGTGCCAGCAGCGACAGGGTCTCCTACGAGCAGTACTTC. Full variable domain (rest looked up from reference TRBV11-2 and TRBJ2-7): EAGVAQSPRYKIIEKRQSVAFWCNPISGHATLYWYQQILGQGPKLLIQFQNNGVVDDSQLPKDRFSAERLKGVDSTLKIQPAKLEDSAVYLCASSDRVSYEQYFGPGTRLTVT.

CDR3 nucleotides: TGTGCCAGCAGCTTAGCGCGGGGGGCGCGTCCTAATGAAAAACTGTTTTTT. It codes for CASSLARGARPNEKLFF. The chain couples TRBV11-2 to TRBJ1-4; TRBD1 is a possible D gene (6 bases). Trimming removed 1 base from V and 3 bases from J, with 15 bases in between. The CDR3 length is 17 residues. Germline assignment: CDR1 SGHAT and CDR2 FQNNGV.

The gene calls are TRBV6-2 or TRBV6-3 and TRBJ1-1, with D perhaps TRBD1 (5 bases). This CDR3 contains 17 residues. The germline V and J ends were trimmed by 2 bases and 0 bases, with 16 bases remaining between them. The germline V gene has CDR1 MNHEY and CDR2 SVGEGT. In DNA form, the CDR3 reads TGTGCCAGCAGTTACGGTGGGGGGGGGACCATGAACACTGAAGCTTTCTTT. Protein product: CASSYGGGGTMNTEAFF.

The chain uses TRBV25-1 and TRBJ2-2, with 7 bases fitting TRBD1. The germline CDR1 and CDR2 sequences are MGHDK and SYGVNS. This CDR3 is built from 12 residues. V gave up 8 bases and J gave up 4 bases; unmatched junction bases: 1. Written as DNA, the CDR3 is TGTGCCAGCCGGGACAGCACCGGGGAGCTGTTTTTT. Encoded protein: CASRDSTGELFF.

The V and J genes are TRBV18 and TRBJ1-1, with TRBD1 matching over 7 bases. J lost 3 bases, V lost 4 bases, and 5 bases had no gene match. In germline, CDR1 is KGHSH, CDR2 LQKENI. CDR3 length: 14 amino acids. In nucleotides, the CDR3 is TGTGCCAGCTCACGACAGGGTAGGGACACTGAAGCTTTCTTT. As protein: CASSRQGRDTEAFF.

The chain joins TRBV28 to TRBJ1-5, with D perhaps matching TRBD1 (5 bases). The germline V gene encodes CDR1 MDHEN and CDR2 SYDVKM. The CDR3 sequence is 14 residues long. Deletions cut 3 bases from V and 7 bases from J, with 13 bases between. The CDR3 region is CASSFPREGQPQHF. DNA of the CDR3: TGTGCCAGCAGTTTCCCCAGGGAGGGGCAGCCCCAGCATTTT.

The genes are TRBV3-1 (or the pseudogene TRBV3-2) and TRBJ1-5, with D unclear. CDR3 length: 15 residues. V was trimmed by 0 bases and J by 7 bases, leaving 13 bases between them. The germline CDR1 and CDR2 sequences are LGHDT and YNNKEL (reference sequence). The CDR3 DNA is TGTGCCAGCAGCCAAGATGGCGGGGTCCAACAGCCCCAGCATTTT. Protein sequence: CASSQDGGVQQPQHF.

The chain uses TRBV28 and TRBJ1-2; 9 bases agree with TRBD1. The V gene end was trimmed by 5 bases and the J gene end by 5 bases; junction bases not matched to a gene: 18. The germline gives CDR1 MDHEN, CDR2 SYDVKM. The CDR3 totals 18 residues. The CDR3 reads CASSPPHSGTGFAYGYTF. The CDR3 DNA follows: TGTGCCAGCAGTCCCCCTCACTCTGGGACAGGGTTTGCATATGGCTACACCTTC.

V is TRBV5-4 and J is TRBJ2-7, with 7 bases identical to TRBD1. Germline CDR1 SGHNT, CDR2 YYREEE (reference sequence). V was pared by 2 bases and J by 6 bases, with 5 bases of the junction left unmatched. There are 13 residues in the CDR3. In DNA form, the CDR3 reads TGTGCCAGCAGCTTTACAGGGGCTCGCGAGCAGTACTTC. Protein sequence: CASSFTGAREQYF.

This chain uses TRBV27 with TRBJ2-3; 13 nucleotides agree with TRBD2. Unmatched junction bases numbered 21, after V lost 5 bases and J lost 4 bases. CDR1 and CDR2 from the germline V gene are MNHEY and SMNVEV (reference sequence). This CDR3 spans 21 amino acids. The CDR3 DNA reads TGTGCCAGCAGTCTATTGAACAATGTGCCGGGACTAGCGGGATCGGCAGATACGCAGTATTTT. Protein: CASSLLNNVPGLAGSADTQYF.

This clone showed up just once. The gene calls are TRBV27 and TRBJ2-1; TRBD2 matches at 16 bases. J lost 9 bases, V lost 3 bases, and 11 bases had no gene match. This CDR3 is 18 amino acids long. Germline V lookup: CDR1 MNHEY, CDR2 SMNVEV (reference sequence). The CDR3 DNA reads TGTGCCAGCAGTTTGGGGACTAGCGGGAGGGCCCGGTTTGGTGAGCAGTTCTTC. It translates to CASSLGTSGRARFGEQFF.

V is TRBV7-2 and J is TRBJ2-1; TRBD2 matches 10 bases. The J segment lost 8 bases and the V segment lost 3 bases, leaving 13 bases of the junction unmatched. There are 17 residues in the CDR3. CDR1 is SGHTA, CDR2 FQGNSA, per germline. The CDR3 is CASSFQIGLAEGHEQFF. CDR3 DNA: TGTGCCAGCAGCTTCCAAATCGGACTAGCGGAGGGGCATGAGCAGTTCTTC.

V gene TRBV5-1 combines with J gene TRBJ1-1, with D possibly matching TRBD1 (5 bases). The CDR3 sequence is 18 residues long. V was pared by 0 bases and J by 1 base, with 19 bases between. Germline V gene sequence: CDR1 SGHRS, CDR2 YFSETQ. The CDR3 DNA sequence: TGCGCCAGCAGCTTGGGGTTCCAACCTGGCGACAGGAACACTGAAGCTTTCTTT. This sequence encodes CASSLGFQPGDRNTEAFF.

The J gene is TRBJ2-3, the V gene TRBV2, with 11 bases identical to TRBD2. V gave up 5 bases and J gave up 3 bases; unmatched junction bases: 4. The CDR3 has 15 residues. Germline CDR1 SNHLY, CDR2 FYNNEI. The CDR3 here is CASSSGLAVTDTQYF. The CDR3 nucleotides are TGTGCCAGCAGTTCGGGACTAGCGGTTACAGATACGCAGTATTTT.

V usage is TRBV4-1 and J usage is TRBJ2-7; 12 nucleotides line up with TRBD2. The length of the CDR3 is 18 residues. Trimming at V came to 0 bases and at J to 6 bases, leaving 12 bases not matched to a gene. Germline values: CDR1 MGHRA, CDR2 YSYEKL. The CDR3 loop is CASSQESSGRAPQLEQYF. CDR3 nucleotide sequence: TGCGCCAGCAGCCAAGAGTCTAGCGGGAGGGCCCCTCAACTCGAGCAGTACTTC.

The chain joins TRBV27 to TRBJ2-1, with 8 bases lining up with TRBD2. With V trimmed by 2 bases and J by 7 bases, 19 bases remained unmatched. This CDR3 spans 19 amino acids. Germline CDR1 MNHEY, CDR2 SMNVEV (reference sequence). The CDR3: CASSLIGVTAGRGHNEQFF. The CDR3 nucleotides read TGTGCCAGCAGTTTAATAGGAGTGACGGCCGGGAGGGGTCATAATGAGCAGTTCTTC.